A selection of T cell receptor beta chains follows, all from one sample in a study of CD8+ T cells in alopecia areata. Clones were read by immunoSEQ multiplex PCR, and TCRdb kept only the in-frame ones, dropping some. The sample yields 100,000 to 150,000 clones, approximately 57% seen once. Sample: CD4+ T cells sorted from blood, taken at week 4, from a patient treated with tofacitinib. These receptors were taken from a human donor with alopecia areata. CDR3s include the opening cysteine and the closing phenylalanine or tryptophan. Each record gives: D gene, J gene, V gene, clone size, CDR3 protein, CDR3 DNA. The D gene is left open where the match is weak. The size entry is marked missing in some rows and otherwise reads once, few, many or a size class.

TRBD1	TRBJ1-2	TRBV7-2	NA	CASSTRTGLTNYGYTF	TGTGCCAGCAGCACACGGACAGGGCTCACGAACTATGGCTACACCTTC
TRBD1	TRBJ1-5	TRBV9	NA	CASSAGQNSNQPQHF	TGTGCCAGCAGCGCGGGACAGAATAGCAATCAGCCCCAGCATTTT
NA	TRBJ2-5	TRBV30	NA	CAFSDGKMEETQYF	TGTGCCTTCTCGGACGGTAAAATGGAGGAGACCCAGTACTTC
TRBD1	TRBJ1-1	TRBV30	NA	CAWTRTGTEAFF	TGTGCCTGGACCCGGACAGGGACTGAAGCTTTCTTT
NA	TRBJ1-2	TRBV5-4	NA	CASSLRAAEYGYTF	TGTGCCAGCAGCTTGAGGGCAGCGGAATATGGCTACACCTTC
TRBD2	TRBJ2-3	TRBV2	NA	CASRLAGGPTDTQYF	TGTGCCAGCCGACTAGCGGGAGGGCCTACAGATACGCAGTATTTT
TRBD1	TRBJ1-1	TRBV7-9	NA	CASSFRTGAGTTEAFF	TGTGCCAGCAGCTTTAGAACAGGGGCGGGGACCACTGAAGCTTTCTTT
TRBD1	TRBJ1-2	TRBV27	NA	CASSLRYDGPNRGSYTF	TGTGCCAGCAGTTTAAGGTACGATGGTCCGAACAGGGGGAGCTACACCTTC
NA	TRBJ1-4	TRBV2	NA	CASKRLTAGEKLFF	TGTGCCAGCAAAAGGTTGACAGCCGGAGAAAAACTGTTTTTT
NA	TRBJ2-2	TRBV27	NA	CASSPPFPGELFF	TGTGCCAGCAGTCCCCCGTTTCCCGGGGAGCTGTTTTTT
NA	TRBJ2-1	TRBV5-1	few	CASGQNNEQFF	TGCGCCAGCGGTCAGAACAATGAGCAGTTCTTC
NA	TRBJ1-1	TRBV29-1	NA	CSVRRNTEAFF	TGCAGCGTTAGGAGGAACACTGAAGCTTTCTTT
NA	TRBJ1-2	TRBV30	once	CAWSNGVGYTF	TGTGCCTGGAGTAATGGCGTGGGCTACACCTTC
TRBD2	TRBJ2-5	TRBV7-7	once	CASSELAGGVETQYF	TGTGCCAGCAGCGAACTAGCGGGAGGAGTGGAGACCCAGTACTTC
TRBD1	TRBJ2-7	TRBV9	NA	CASSVEGTGQSYEQYF	TGTGCCAGCAGCGTAGAAGGGACAGGGCAATCCTACGAGCAGTACTTC
NA	TRBJ1-6	TRBV29-1	medium-sized	CSVEVSVRVCHSPLHF	TGCAGCGTTGAAGTGAGTGTCAGGGTCTGTCATTCACCCCTCCACTTT
NA	TRBJ2-5	TRBV5-6	NA	CASSSGGRETQYF	TGTGCCAGCAGCTCCGGGGGAAGAGAGACCCAGTACTTC
TRBD1	TRBJ2-5	TRBV5-4	NA	CASSLARGPETQYF	TGTGCCAGCAGCTTGGCCAGGGGGCCAGAGACCCAGTACTTC
NA	TRBJ1-1	TRBV2	NA	CALGGRLNTEAFF	TGTGCCCTAGGGGGTCGGTTGAACACTGAAGCTTTCTTT
TRBD1	TRBJ1-3	TRBV30	NA	CAWSATLTQGRRGNTIYF	TGTGCCTGGAGTGCTACCTTAACACAGGGGCGCCGGGGAAACACCATATATTTT
NA	TRBJ2-7	TRBV5-6	once	CASSFKQNYEQYF	TGTGCCAGCAGCTTCAAGCAGAACTACGAGCAGTACTTC
TRBD1	TRBJ2-7	TRBV30	few	CAWTMRGTGRFYEQYF	TGTGCCTGGACTATGAGAGGGACAGGACGCTTCTACGAGCAGTACTTC
NA	TRBJ2-5	TRBV5-6	NA	CASSLAGLAQETQYF	TGTGCCAGCAGCTTGGCAGGACTCGCCCAAGAGACCCAGTACTTC
TRBD1	TRBJ1-5	TRBV9	few	CASSEQGDQPQHF	TGTGCCAGCAGCGAGCAGGGGGATCAGCCCCAGCATTTT
NA	TRBJ2-7	TRBV7-2	few	CASRRGAYEQYF	TGTGCCAGCAGAAGGGGCGCCTACGAGCAGTACTTC
TRBD2	TRBJ2-1	TRBV7-2	few	CASSLVSGRVYNEQFF	TGTGCCAGCAGCTTAGTTAGCGGGAGGGTCTACAATGAGCAGTTCTTC
TRBD1	TRBJ1-5	TRBV29-1	few	CSVGQGANQPQHF	TGCAGCGTTGGACAGGGTGCTAATCAGCCCCAGCATTTT
TRBD1	TRBJ1-4	TRBV23-1	NA	CASSHPDRGRLSEKLFF	TGCGCCAGCAGTCACCCGGACAGGGGGCGCCTAAGTGAAAAACTGTTTTTT
NA	TRBJ2-2	TRBV10-3	NA	CAISESSRRGGTGELFF	TGTGCCATCAGTGAGTCTTCCCGCAGGGGCGGCACCGGGGAGCTGTTTTTT
NA	TRBJ2-1	TRBV30	NA	CAWSADSYNEQFF	TGTGCCTGGAGTGCGGACAGCTACAATGAGCAGTTCTTC
TRBD1	TRBJ2-7	TRBV7-3	NA	CASSLVGSTGTGDYEQYF	TGTGCCAGCAGCTTGGTGGGATCAACCGGGACAGGGGACTACGAGCAGTACTTC
NA	TRBJ2-3	TRBV4-3	many	CASSQDLIDTQYF	TGCGCCAGCAGCCAAGATCTGATAGATACGCAGTATTTT
NA	TRBJ2-5	TRBV9	NA	CASSVAPRATETQYF	TGTGCCAGCAGCGTAGCTCCGAGGGCCACAGAGACCCAGTACTTC
NA	TRBJ2-2	TRBV7-8	NA	CASSLQNSNTGELFF	TGTGCCAGCAGCTTACAGAATTCGAACACCGGGGAGCTGTTTTTT
NA	TRBJ2-1	TRBV28	NA	CASSLSGSSYNEQFF	TGTGCCAGCAGTTTGTCAGGGAGCTCCTACAATGAGCAGTTCTTC
TRBD1	TRBJ1-2	TRBV30	NA	CAWSNRDRHFYGYTF	TGTGCCTGGTCAAACCGGGACAGGCACTTCTATGGCTACACCTTC
TRBD1	TRBJ1-2	TRBV30	NA	CAWSYRGHYGYTF	TGTGCCTGGAGCTACAGGGGTCACTATGGCTACACCTTC
NA	TRBJ2-5	TRBV5-1	NA	CASSLISQETQYF	TGCGCCAGCAGCTTGATTTCCCAAGAGACCCAGTACTTC
TRBD1	TRBJ2-1	TRBV5-1	NA	CASSLQTGGNEQFF	TGCGCCAGCAGCTTACAGACAGGGGGTAATGAGCAGTTCTTC
NA	TRBJ1-1	TRBV4-3	once	CASSQERLAGAFF	TGCGCCAGCAGCCAAGAACGGTTGGCGGGAGCTTTCTTT
TRBD1	TRBJ2-5	TRBV10-3	NA	CAISGQGETQYF	TGTGCCATCAGTGGACAGGGTGAGACCCAGTACTTC
NA	TRBJ2-5	TRBV6-5	once	CASTLRGGETQYF	TGTGCCAGCACCCTAAGGGGCGGGGAGACCCAGTACTTC
TRBD1	TRBJ2-3	TRBV18	NA	CASSPLGQTSTDTQYF	TGTGCCAGCTCACCCCTGGGACAGACTAGCACAGATACGCAGTATTTT
NA	TRBJ1-1	TRBV29-1	NA	CSVVEPLLNTEAFF	TGCAGCGTTGTAGAGCCCCTCCTTAACACTGAAGCTTTCTTT
NA	TRBJ1-1	TRBV6-5	once	CASSYGRMREAFF	TGTGCCAGCAGCTATGGACGGATGAGAGAAGCTTTCTTT
TRBD2	TRBJ2-7	TRBV28	NA	CASSLGGGDVYEQYF	TGTGCCAGCAGTCTCGGGGGAGGGGATGTGTACGAGCAGTACTTC